This TCR beta chain was sequenced for a study of T cell changes during pregnancy in multiple sclerosis. This clone occurred once. The CDR3 has 15 amino acids. Germline loops: CDR1 SGHRS, CDR2 YFSETQ. V lost 0 bases and J lost 7; bases outside the gene matches: 6. This table comes from immunoSEQ multiplex PCR, and its TCRdb copy is limited to in-frame clones, with some not included. The sample shows around 70,000 clones, roughly nine tenths of them seen only once. This sequence originates from a female donor with multiple sclerosis, enrolled in a pregnancy study. The J gene is TRBJ2-1, the V gene TRBV5-1, with 8 bases aligning to TRBD1. This specimen consisted of peripheral blood, obtained in the second trimester of pregnancy. DNA for the CDR3: TGCGCCAGCAGCTTGGCCGTCGGACAGGGAAATGAGCAGTTCTTC. Its translation: CASSLAVGQGNEQFF.